The 21 T cell receptor beta chains below were found in one sample sequenced in a study of T cell repertoires in cytomegalovirus infection. TCRdb called the reads again in MiXCR, with one record for every CDR3 protein. Among around 100,000 distinct CDR3 sequences listed, roughly 39% were seen once. No antigens are known for them. The sequencing used CD8+ T cells from cultured PBMCs, collected from culture after CMV antigen stimulation. The receptors derive from a human donor in good health (CMV status not recorded). Some clones in this sample may be carry-over from other donors' samples.

The chain has TRBV28 and TRBJ1-1; D might be TRBD1 (5 bases). The CDR3 length is 17 residues. V lost 2 bases and J lost 0, with 16 bases in between. The germline gives CDR1 MDHEN, CDR2 SYDVKM. CDR3: CASSLPPRQTMNTEAFF. The CDR3 nucleotides are TGTGCCAGCAGTTTACCGCCGAGACAGACCATGAACACTGAAGCTTTCTTT.

As for this clonotype: At one end, the junction sequence differs from germline, possibly due to a read error. This chain connects TRBV19 to TRBJ2-3; D ambiguous. This CDR3 spans 13 amino acids. The V gene's germline CDR1 is LNHDA and CDR2 SQIVND (reference sequence). CDR3 bases: TGTACCAGTAGTATAATGACTACAGATACGCAGTATTTT. Its translation: CTSSIMTTDTQYF.

This clonotype came up many times. CDR3 loop: CASSQDFNSPLHF. The CDR3 DNA reads as TGCGCCAGCAGCCAAGACTTTAATTCACCCCTCCACTTT. V usage is TRBV4-1 and J usage is TRBJ1-6; D gene uncertain. Trimming shortened V by 0 bases and J by 6 bases, and 3 bases separated the two germline ends. Germline V gene lookup returns CDR1 MGHRA and CDR2 YSYEKL. The CDR3 sequence is 13 residues long.

Ten or more counts support this clonotype. J is TRBJ1-6 and V is TRBV4-2, with D possibly matching TRBD1 (5 bases). Germline values: CDR1 LGHNA, CDR2 YNFKEQ. With 2 bases removed from V and 0 bases from J, the gap between germline ends came to 17 bases. The CDR3 consists of 19 residues. CDR3 in DNA: TGTGCCAGCAGCCAATCCGCGGGACTCCACAGCTCCTATAATTCACCCCTCCACTTT. Translated: CASSQSAGLHSSYNSPLHF.

V and J are TRBV20-1 and TRBJ2-1; D is undetermined. CDR3 length equals 10 residues. Germline V gene lookup returns CDR1 DFQATT and CDR2 SNEGSKA (reference sequence). Trimming removed 6 bases at V and 7 bases at J, with 7 bases between. This chain's CDR3 is CSAVWNEQFF. The CDR3 nucleotides are TGCAGTGCCGTCTGGAATGAGCAGTTCTTC.

V and J are TRBV7-8 and TRBJ2-1; unclear D gene. V was pared by 2 bases and J by 3 bases, with 11 bases between. CDR3 length: 15 residues. Germline V gene sequence: CDR1 SGHVS, CDR2 FQNEAQ. The CDR3 sequence is CASSLLGSLYNEQFF. As DNA, the CDR3 is TGTGCCAGCAGCTTATTAGGCAGCCTCTACAATGAGCAGTTCTTC. Combining the CDR3 with reference TRBV7-8 and TRBJ2-1 gives the whole variable domain GAGVSQSPRYKVAKRGQDVALRCDPISGHVSLFWYQQALGQGPEFLTYFQNEAQLDKSGLPSDRFFAERPEGSVSTLKIQRTQQEDSAVYLCASSLLGSLYNEQFFGPGTRLTVL.

The chain recombines TRBV28 with TRBJ2-5; D may match TRBD1 or TRBD2 (5 bases each). V was pared by 2 bases and J by 4 bases, with 17 bases between. This CDR3 spans 16 amino acids. Germline V gene data show CDR1 as MDHEN and CDR2 as SYDVKM. The CDR3 nucleotides read TGTGCCAGCAGTTTAAGAGGGGCCGATGTTCGAGAGACCCAGTACTTC. This gives the protein CASSLRGADVRETQYF.

This clonotype was seen more than once but under ten times. The CDR3 bases are TGTGCCAGCAGTTTATTTAGCGGGATGCCCTACGAGCAGTACTTC. Residues: CASSLFSGMPYEQYF. The chain links TRBV27 to TRBJ2-7; 8 nucleotides line up with TRBD2. V lost 1 base, J lost 2 bases, and 4 bases stayed unmatched. CDR1 MNHEY and CDR2 SMNVEV come from the germline V gene (reference sequence). This CDR3 has 15 amino acids.

Concerning this clonotype: A much larger clone differs by one base, so this may be a read error. The rearrangement links TRBV7-9 to TRBJ2-1; 7 bases are shared with TRBD2. The CDR3 has 17 amino acids. CDR1 and CDR2 from the germline V gene are SEHNR and FQNEAQ (reference sequence). CDR3 nucleotides: TGTGCCAGCAGCTCTACTACCGGGACTAAGGACCCCAATGAGCAGATCTTC. It specifies CASSSTTGTKDPNEQIF.

This clonotype came up many times. The chain combines TRBV10-2 with TRBJ2-1, with 16 bases that match TRBD2. The germline CDR1 and CDR2 sequences are WSHSY and SAAADI. The CDR3 is 19 amino acids. V trimming: 8 bases; J trimming: 0 bases; junction bases outside the gene matches: 10. CDR3 nucleotides: TGCGCCAGCGTCGGGGGACTAGCGGGGGGGAGAAGCTCCTACAATGAGCAGTTCTTC. It codes for CASVGGLAGGRSSYNEQFF.

This clonotype has a count of ten or more. The chain combines TRBV19 with TRBJ1-5; D call uncertain. Germline CDR1 reads LNHDA; CDR2 reads SQIVND (reference sequence). The V gene lost 5 bases and the J gene lost 6 bases, with 14 bases spanning the gap. The CDR3 is 14 residues long. In DNA, the CDR3 is TGTGCCAGTAGTCCAATGGGGAGAGGTCAGCCCCAGCATTTT. Translation: CASSPMGRGQPQHF.

The chain combines TRBV6-1 with TRBJ2-3; a weak D match, TRBD1 (5 bases). Germline V gene sequence: CDR1 MNHNS, CDR2 SASEGT. The CDR3 length is 16 residues. Trimming pared 5 bases from V and 4 bases from J, leaving 19 bases between. The CDR3 is CASSSWTSMGPDTQYF. In DNA, the CDR3 is TGTGCCAGCAGTTCCTGGACAAGCATGGGTCCAGATACGCAGTATTTT.

V gene TRBV19 combines with J gene TRBJ2-7, with unresolved D. Germline CDR1 reads LNHDA; CDR2 reads SQIVND (reference sequence). V gave up 8 bases and J gave up 0 bases, with 8 bases separating them. The CDR3 consists of 12 residues. The CDR3 loop reads CASGPSSYEQYF. CDR3 nucleotides: TGTGCCAGTGGACCCAGCTCCTACGAGCAGTACTTC.

The V call is TRBV12-3 or TRBV12-4, the J call TRBJ2-1; D not certain. Deletions cut 3 bases from V and 8 bases from J, with 11 bases between. CDR3 length equals 13 residues. CDR3 nucleotide sequence: TGTGCCAGCAGTTTCCCCGGCCCCCATGAGCAGTTCTTC. This encodes CASSFPGPHEQFF.

This clonotype was observed a handful of times. The CDR3 DNA reads TGCAGCGTTGTACCTCAGGCTAGCGGAACAGATACGCAGTATTTT. Its protein product is CSVVPQASGTDTQYF. This sequence joins TRBV29-1 and TRBJ2-3; TRBD2 aligns across 7 bases. V shed 4 bases, J shed 3 bases, and the junction held 10 bases outside the gene matches. The CDR3 runs to 15 residues. From germline, CDR1 is SQVTM and CDR2 ANQGSEA.

The chain employs TRBV6-6 and TRBJ2-7; D could derive from TRBD1 or TRBD2 (5 bases each). Trimming left V 1 base short and J 2 bases short, with 15 bases between. Germline V gene lookup returns CDR1 MNHNY and CDR2 SVGAGI (reference sequence). The CDR3 totals 16 residues. CDR3 in DNA: TGTGCCAGCAGTTACTTCCCCGGAGGACAAACCTACGAGCAGTACTTC. Translated: CASSYFPGGQTYEQYF.

The J gene is TRBJ2-2, the V gene TRBV10-2; D is perhaps TRBD2 (6 bases). Trimming took 11 bases from V and 7 from J, leaving 11 bases between them. Germline values: CDR1 WSHSY, CDR2 SAAADI. The CDR3 contains 11 residues. CDR3 DNA: TGCGCCGTGCGGGGCTACGGGGAGCTGTTTTTT. Translated, it gives CAVRGYGELFF.

This chain connects TRBV2 to TRBJ2-5, with TRBD2 matching 12 bases. Germline V gives CDR1 SNHLY, CDR2 FYNNEI. The CDR3 runs to 15 residues. The J segment lost 2 bases and the V segment lost 6 bases, leaving 4 bases of the junction unmatched. This chain's CDR3 is CASRKTSGGQETQYF. The CDR3 DNA follows: TGTGCCAGCAGGAAGACTAGCGGGGGACAAGAGACCCAGTACTTC.

This rearrangement joins TRBV12-3 or TRBV12-4 to TRBJ2-7, with D perhaps TRBD2 (6 bases). V gave up 3 bases and J gave up 0 bases, with 12 bases separating them. The CDR3 has 15 residues. CDR3 sequence (DNA): TGTGCCAGCAGTTTCGAGGCGGGGCCCTCCTACGAGCAGTACTTC. Protein: CASSFEAGPSYEQYF.

This chain joins TRBV5-6 and TRBJ2-3; 11 bases fit TRBD2. The germline V gene encodes CDR1 SGHDT and CDR2 YYEEEE. The CDR3 consists of 17 residues. Trimming removed 0 bases from V and 2 bases from J; junction bases left unmatched: 5. This chain's CDR3 is CASSLGASGGSTDTQYF. The CDR3 bases are TGTGCCAGCAGCTTGGGGGCTAGCGGGGGGTCCACAGATACGCAGTATTTT. The full variable domain, completed using reference TRBV5-6 and TRBJ2-3, is DAGVTQSPTHLIKTRGQQVTLRCSPKSGHDTVSWYQQALGQGPQFIFQYYEEEERQRGNFPDRFSGHQFPNYSSELNVNALLLGDSALYLCASSLGASGGSTDTQYFGPGTRLTVL.

This clonotype has at least ten counts. The gene calls are TRBV4-1 and TRBJ1-4; TRBD1 might be the D (5 bases). Germline assignment: CDR1 MGHRA and CDR2 YSYEKL. V lost 4 bases, J lost 0 bases, and 15 bases lay in between. This CDR3 region has 17 residues. The CDR3 DNA follows: TGCGCCAGCAGCCCCCGACAGCTTCTTGCAACTAATGAAAAACTGTTTTTT. Protein sequence: CASSPRQLLATNEKLFF.